This T cell receptor (beta chain) was identified during a study of CD4+ T cells in melanoma. V trimming: 0 bases; J trimming: 5 bases; junction bases outside the gene matches: 8. CDR3 length equals 16 residues. CDR1 ENHRY and CDR2 SYGVKD come from the germline V gene. To note about this clone: Its antigen is undetermined.

Clones were sequenced by immunoSEQ multiplex PCR, and TCRdb holds only the in-frame ones, with some missing. The sample consists of 9,500 to 10,000 clones, 55% to 75% of them appearing once. Study observations and caveats: Reportedly, melanoma neoantigen-specific CD4+ T cells showed varied differentiation states.

J is TRBJ2-7 and V is TRBV10-3; 9 positions agree with TRBD1. The sequence was collected from a human donor with melanoma. Sequences were obtained from cells from a culture (not recorded whether cultured in vitro). The CDR3 is CAISESKGTGPDEQYF. The CDR3, as DNA: TGTGCCATCAGTGAGTCGAAAGGGACAGGGCCCGACGAGCAGTACTTC.